Following are 14 T cell receptor beta chains from one sample sequenced in a study of post-analysis software for immune sequencing data. Study results and limitations: Roughly 5 TRBV segments (TRBV5-6, TRBV5-1 and TRBV20-1 among them) occurred more frequently in patients than in controls.

Their specific antigens are unknown. The TCR beta cDNA libraries contained unique molecular identifiers. TCRdb used MiXCR to reprocess the PCR reads, holding one entry per CDR3 protein. This sample carries around 250,000 distinct CDR3 sequences, just over 35% of them seen once, and the ten largest clones take roughly 4.8%. Sample: blood. Source of these receptors: a girl aged 10-17 years with multiple sclerosis.

This clonotype was detected many times. The CDR3 coding sequence is TGTGCCAGCAGCTTACTCGAATCAGGGACGCAGTATTTT. This sequence encodes CASSLLESGTQYF. This sequence joins TRBV13 and TRBJ2-3; tentatively, D is TRBD1 (5 bases). Germline V gene data show CDR1 as PRHDT and CDR2 as FYEKMQ (reference sequence). This CDR3 is built from 13 residues. V shed 2 bases and J shed 9 bases, with 12 bases lying between them.

This clonotype appeared many times. This rearrangement joins TRBV29-1 to TRBJ2-1; 10 bases map to TRBD2. Germline trimming cut 5 bases from V and 5 bases from J; bases unmatched to any gene: 6. This CDR3 contains 14 residues. The germline CDR1 and CDR2 sequences are SQVTM and ANQGSEA. This CDR3 is CSVRLAGGHNEQFF. CDR3 nucleotide sequence: TGCAGCGTTAGACTAGCGGGCGGTCACAATGAGCAGTTCTTC.

The table lists this clonotype with many counts. This rearrangement joins TRBV12-3 or TRBV12-4 to TRBJ1-1; the D gene is possibly TRBD1 (6 bases). The CDR3 consists of 14 residues. V was shortened by 2 bases and J by 6 bases, with 13 bases between the two germline ends. CDR3 sequence reads: CASSLPAEGAEAFF. The CDR3 DNA is TGTGCCAGCAGTTTACCGGCGGAGGGGGCTGAAGCTTTCTTT.

The genes are TRBV28 and TRBJ1-5; 7 nucleotides agree with TRBD1. Germline V gene data show CDR1 as MDHEN and CDR2 as SYDVKM. The CDR3 is 15 residues long. Trimming removed 1 base from V and 3 bases from J; junction bases left unmatched: 3. The CDR3 here is CASSLYRGNNQPQHF. CDR3 coding DNA: TGTGCCAGCAGTTTATACAGGGGCAACAATCAGCCCCAGCATTTT.

Details on this clonotype: The junction departs from the called germline gene at one end, perhaps through a read error. The V gene is TRBV6-2 or TRBV6-3, the J gene TRBJ2-7; D remains ambiguous. The CDR3 covers 18 residues. Germline CDR1 reads MNHEY; CDR2 reads SVGEGT. DNA for the CDR3: TGTGCTAGCAGAACAGACCCATCAAACTGCCTTCACCCCTACGAGCAGTACTTC. Translating gives CASRTDPSNCLHPYEQYF.

This clonotype was seen ten or more times. The V call is TRBV20-1, the J call TRBJ2-3; TRBD1 is a possible D gene (6 bases). Germline loops: CDR1 DFQATT, CDR2 SNEGSKA (reference sequence). The CDR3 has 13 residues. The ends were cut back, 0 bases at V and 7 bases at J, with 11 bases in the middle. The DNA for the CDR3 is TGCAGTGCTAGAGATCTTGACAGGCATACGCAGTATTTT. Translating it yields CSARDLDRHTQYF.

This clonotype was seen at least ten times. This chain joins TRBV18 and TRBJ1-2, with 7 bases aligning to TRBD1. Germline loops: CDR1 KGHSH, CDR2 LQKENI. This CDR3 region has 16 residues. The junction had 15 bases not matched to a gene; V was cut back by 3 bases and J by 8 bases. In DNA, the CDR3 is TGTGCCAGCTCACCCGGGACAGATATACCCCAGAGGGGCTACACCTTC. Protein sequence: CASSPGTDIPQRGYTF.

The chain has TRBV7-2 and TRBJ2-5; TRBD1 aligns across 9 bases. The J call is doubtful: the DNA matches TRBJ2-7 better. Germline V CDR1 and CDR2: SGHTA, FQGNSA. This CDR3 region has 15 residues. In DNA, the CDR3 is TGTGCCAGCAGCCAGGACAGGGGACTACACTACGAGCAGTACTTC. Its translation is CASSQDRGLHYEQYF.

On this clonotype: This may be a read error: a much more frequent sequence differs by one nucleotide. V is TRBV6-5 and J is TRBJ1-6; D call uncertain. Germline CDR1 MNHEY, CDR2 SVGAGI. This CDR3 has 16 residues. In DNA, the CDR3 is TGTGCCAGCGGTTACGTACGAGGGAATGGGAATTCACCCCTCCACTTT. This codes for CASGYVRGNGNSPLHF.

The chain combines TRBV20-1 with TRBJ2-7; maybe TRBD2 (6 bases). The V gene lost 5 bases and the J gene lost 2 bases, with 16 bases spanning the gap. The CDR3 extends over 14 amino acids. Looked up from germline, CDR1 is DFQATT and CDR2 is SNEGSKA (reference sequence). The DNA of the CDR3 is TGCAGTGCTGAGGAGAGGCGGGAACCCTACGAGCAGTACTTC. Protein product: CSAEERREPYEQYF.

The chain uses TRBV28 and TRBJ2-7, with D maybe TRBD1 (5 bases). This CDR3 is built from 17 residues. Germline-derived CDR1 and CDR2 are MDHEN and SYDVKM. The germline V and J ends were trimmed by 0 bases and 0 bases, with 15 bases remaining between them. The CDR3 nucleotides read TGTGCCAGCAGTTTATGGGGTGACAGCCTTAACTCCTACGAGCAGTACTTC. Encoded protein: CASSLWGDSLNSYEQYF. The variable domain in full, with the rest retrieved from reference TRBV28 and TRBJ2-7, is DVKVTQSSRYLVKRTGEKVFLECVQDMDHENMFWYRQDPGLGLRLIYFSYDVKMKEKGDIPEGYSVSREKKERFSLILESASTNQTSMYLCASSLWGDSLNSYEQYFGPGTRLTVT.

This clonotype was recorded many times. CDR3: CASSHRSDRRNEQFF. CDR3 in DNA: TGTGCCAGCAGCCACAGGTCGGACCGGCGCAATGAGCAGTTCTTC. The V call is TRBV7-9, the J call TRBJ2-1; D perhaps matches TRBD1 (5 bases). Trimming removed 5 bases from V and 6 bases from J, with 17 bases in between. The CDR3 loop spans 15 amino acids. Germline V lookup: CDR1 SEHNR, CDR2 FQNEAQ (reference sequence).

The rearrangement links TRBV12-5 to TRBJ1-2, with D uncertain. The CDR3 is made up of 15 amino acids. Trimming removed 6 bases at V and 0 bases at J, with 14 bases between. Germline values: CDR1 LGHNT, CDR2 FRNRAP. The CDR3 spells CASGTPPGTNYGYTF. In DNA, the CDR3 is TGTGCTAGTGGCACCCCTCCGGGCACTAACTATGGCTACACCTTC.

With regard to this clonotype: This sequence may be a read error, since a much larger clone differs from it by one base. The chain links TRBV5-1 to TRBJ2-1; no firm D call. Germline-derived CDR1 and CDR2 are SGHRS and YFSETQ. V was clipped by 3 bases and J by 0 bases, with 10 bases between them. The CDR3 has 15 residues. Here the CDR3 DNA reads TGCGCCAGCAGCTCGGAACCAGGCTCCTACAATGAGCAGTTCTTC. Translating gives CASSSEPGSYNEQFF.